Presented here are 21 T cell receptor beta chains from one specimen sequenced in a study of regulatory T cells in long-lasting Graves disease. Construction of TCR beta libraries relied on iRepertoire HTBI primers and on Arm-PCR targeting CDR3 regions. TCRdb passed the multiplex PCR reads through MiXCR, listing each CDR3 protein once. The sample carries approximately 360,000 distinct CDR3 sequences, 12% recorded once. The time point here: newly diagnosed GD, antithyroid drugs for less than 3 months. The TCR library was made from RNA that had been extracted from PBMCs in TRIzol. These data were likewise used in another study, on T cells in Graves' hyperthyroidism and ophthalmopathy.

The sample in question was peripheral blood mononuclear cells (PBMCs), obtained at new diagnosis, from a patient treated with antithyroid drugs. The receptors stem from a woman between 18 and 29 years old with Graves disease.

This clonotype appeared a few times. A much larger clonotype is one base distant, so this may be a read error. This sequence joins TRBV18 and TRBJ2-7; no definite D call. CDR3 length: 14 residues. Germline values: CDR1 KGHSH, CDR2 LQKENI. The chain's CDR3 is CAGSPPNKRHEQYV. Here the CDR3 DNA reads TGTGCCGGCTCACCACCGAACAAGCGCCACGAGCAGTACGTC.

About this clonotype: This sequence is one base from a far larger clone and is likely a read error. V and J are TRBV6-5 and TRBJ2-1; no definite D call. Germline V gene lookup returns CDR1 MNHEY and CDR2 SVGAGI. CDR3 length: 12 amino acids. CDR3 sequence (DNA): TGTGCCAGCAGTTTCCGTCACAATGAGCAGTCCTTC. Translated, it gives CASSFRHNEQSF.

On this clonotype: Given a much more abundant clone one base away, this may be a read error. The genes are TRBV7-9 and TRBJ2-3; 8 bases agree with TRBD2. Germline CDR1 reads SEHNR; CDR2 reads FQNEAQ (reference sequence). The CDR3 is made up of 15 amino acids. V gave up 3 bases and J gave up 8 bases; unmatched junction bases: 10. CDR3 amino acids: CASSLGTRVSGTQYF. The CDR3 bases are TGTGCCAGCAGCTTGGGGACTAGAGTGTCAGGTACGCAGTATTTT.

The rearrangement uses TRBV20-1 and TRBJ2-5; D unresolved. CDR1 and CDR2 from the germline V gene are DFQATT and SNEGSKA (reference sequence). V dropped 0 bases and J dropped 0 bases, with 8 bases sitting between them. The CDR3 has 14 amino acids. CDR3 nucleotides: TGCAGTGCTAGAGAGGTTCGGTACCAAGAGACCCAGTACTTC. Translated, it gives CSAREVRYQETQYF.

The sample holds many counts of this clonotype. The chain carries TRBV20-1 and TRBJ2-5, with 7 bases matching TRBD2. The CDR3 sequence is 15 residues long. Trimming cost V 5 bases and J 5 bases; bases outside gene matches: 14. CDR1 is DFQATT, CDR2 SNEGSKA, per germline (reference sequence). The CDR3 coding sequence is TGCAGTGCTGAAATACGGGAGGAGATAGGGGAGACCCAGTACTTC. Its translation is CSAEIREEIGETQYF.

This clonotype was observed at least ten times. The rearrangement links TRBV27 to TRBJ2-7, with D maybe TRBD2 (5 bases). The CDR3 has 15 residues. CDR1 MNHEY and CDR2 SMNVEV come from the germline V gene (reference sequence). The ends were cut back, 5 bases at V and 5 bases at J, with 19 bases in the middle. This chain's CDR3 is CASSPLATNLNEQYF. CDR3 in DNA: TGTGCCAGCAGTCCCCTAGCCACCAATCTAAACGAGCAGTACTTC.

CDR3: CASRQAAVNQPQHF. CDR3 nucleotide sequence: TGTGCCAGCAGGCAGGCCGCCGTCAATCAGCCCCAGCATTTT. This sequence joins TRBV6-1 and TRBJ1-5, with D uncertain. This CDR3 contains 14 residues. Trimming removed 6 bases from V and 3 bases from J, with 12 bases in between. The germline V gene encodes CDR1 MNHNS and CDR2 SASEGT.

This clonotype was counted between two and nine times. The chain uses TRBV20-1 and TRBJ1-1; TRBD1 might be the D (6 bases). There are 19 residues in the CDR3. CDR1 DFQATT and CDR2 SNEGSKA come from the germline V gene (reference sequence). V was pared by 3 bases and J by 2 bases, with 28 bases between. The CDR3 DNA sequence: TGCAGTGCTAGTCTTATCGTTCGGGGGGGCGCGGGGGGAAACACTGAAGCTTTCTTT. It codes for CSASLIVRGGAGGNTEAFF.

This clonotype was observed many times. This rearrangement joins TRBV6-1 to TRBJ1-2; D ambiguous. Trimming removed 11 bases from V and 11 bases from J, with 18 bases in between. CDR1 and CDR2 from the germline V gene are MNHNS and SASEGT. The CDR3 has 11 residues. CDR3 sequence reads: CAAIRHGSYTF. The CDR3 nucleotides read TGTGCCGCCATAAGACATGGCTCGTACACCTTC.

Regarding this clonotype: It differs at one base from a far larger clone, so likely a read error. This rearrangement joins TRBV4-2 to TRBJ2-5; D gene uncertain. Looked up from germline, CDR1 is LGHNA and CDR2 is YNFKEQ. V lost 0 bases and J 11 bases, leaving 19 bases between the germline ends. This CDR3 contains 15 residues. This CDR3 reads CASSQDIGPRHEQYF. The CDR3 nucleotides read TGTGCCAGCAGCCAAGATATCGGACCCAGACATGAGCAGTACTTC.

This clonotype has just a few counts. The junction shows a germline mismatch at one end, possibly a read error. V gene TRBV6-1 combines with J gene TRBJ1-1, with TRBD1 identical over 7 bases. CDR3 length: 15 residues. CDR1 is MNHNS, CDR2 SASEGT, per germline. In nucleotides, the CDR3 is TGCGCCAGCAGTGGTTCTGGGACAGCGAACACTGAAGCTTTCTTT. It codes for CASSGSGTANTEAFF.

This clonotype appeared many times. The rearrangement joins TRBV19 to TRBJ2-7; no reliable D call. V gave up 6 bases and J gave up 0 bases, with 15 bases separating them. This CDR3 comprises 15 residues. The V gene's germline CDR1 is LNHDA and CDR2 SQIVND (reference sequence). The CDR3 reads CASSPFGAPSYEQYV. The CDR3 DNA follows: TGTGCCAGTAGCCCTTTTGGAGCCCCCTCCTACGAGCAGTACGTC.

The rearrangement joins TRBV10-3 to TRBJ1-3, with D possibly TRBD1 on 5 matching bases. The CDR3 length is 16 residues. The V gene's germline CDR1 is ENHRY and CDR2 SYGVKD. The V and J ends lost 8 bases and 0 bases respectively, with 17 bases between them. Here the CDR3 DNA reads TGTGCCATCGGAAACCTCGGGGGGACCTCTGGAAACACCATATATTTT. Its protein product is CAIGNLGGTSGNTIYF.

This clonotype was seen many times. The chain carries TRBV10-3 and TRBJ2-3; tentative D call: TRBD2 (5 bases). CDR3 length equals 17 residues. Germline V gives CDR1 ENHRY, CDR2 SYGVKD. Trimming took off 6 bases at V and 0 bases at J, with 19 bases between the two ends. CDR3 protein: CAISLTIEGTSTDTQYF. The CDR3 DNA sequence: TGTGCCATCAGCCTTACTATAGAGGGAACTAGCACAGATACGCAGTATTTT.

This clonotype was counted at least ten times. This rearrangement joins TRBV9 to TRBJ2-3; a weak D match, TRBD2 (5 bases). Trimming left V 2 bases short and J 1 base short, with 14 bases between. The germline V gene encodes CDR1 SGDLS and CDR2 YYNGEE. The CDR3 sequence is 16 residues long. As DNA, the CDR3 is TGTGCCAGCAGCGTCGGGGTACGCGGAGGCACAGATACGCAGTATTTT. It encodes CASSVGVRGGTDTQYF.

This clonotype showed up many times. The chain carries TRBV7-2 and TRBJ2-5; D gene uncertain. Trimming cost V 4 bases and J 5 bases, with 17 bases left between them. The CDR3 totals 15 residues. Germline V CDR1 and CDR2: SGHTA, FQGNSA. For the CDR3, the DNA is TGTGCCAGCAGCTCGGCCCGGATAGGCAGGGAGACCCAGTACTTC. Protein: CASSSARIGRETQYF.

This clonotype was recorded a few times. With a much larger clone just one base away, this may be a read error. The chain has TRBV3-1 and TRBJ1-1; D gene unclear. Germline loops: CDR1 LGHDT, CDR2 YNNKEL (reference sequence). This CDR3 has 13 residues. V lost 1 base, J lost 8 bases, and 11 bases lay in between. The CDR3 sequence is CASSQASRPEAFF. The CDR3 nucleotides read TGTGCCAGCAGCCAAGCGAGTCGACCCGAAGCTTTCTTT.

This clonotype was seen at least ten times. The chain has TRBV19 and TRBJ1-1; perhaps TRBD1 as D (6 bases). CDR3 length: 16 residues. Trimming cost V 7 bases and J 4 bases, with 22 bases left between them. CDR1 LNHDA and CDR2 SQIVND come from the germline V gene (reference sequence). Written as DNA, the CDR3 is TGTGCCAGTATCCCACTTCGCCCGGGGGCGGTCACTGAAGCTTTCTTT. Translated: CASIPLRPGAVTEAFF.

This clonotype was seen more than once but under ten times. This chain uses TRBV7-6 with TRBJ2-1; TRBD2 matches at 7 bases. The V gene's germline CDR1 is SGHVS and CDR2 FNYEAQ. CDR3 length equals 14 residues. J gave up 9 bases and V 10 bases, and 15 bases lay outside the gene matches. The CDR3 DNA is TGTGCCACCCGGAAAGAGCGGGGATGGGGTGAGCAGTTCTTC. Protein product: CATRKERGWGEQFF.

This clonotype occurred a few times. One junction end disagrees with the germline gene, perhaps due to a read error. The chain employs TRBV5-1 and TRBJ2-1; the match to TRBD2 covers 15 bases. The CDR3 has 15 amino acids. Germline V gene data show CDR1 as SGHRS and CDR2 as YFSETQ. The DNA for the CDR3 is TGCGCCAACAGCCCGGGACTAGCGGGAGGAAGCGAGCAGTTCTTC. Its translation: CANSPGLAGGSEQFF. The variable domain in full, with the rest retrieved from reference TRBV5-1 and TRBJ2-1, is KAGVTQTPRYLIKTRGQQVTLSCSPISGHRSVSWYQQTPGQGLQFLFEYFSETQRNKGNFPGRFSGRQFSNSRSEMNVSTLELGDSALYLCANSPGLAGGSEQFFGPGTRLTVL.

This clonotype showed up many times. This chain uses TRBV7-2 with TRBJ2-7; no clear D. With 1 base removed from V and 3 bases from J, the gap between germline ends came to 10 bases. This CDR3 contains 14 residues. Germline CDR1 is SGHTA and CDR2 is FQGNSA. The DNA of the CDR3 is TGTGCCAGCAGCTTAGGTCCAGGAGACTACGAGCAGTACGTC. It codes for CASSLGPGDYEQYV.